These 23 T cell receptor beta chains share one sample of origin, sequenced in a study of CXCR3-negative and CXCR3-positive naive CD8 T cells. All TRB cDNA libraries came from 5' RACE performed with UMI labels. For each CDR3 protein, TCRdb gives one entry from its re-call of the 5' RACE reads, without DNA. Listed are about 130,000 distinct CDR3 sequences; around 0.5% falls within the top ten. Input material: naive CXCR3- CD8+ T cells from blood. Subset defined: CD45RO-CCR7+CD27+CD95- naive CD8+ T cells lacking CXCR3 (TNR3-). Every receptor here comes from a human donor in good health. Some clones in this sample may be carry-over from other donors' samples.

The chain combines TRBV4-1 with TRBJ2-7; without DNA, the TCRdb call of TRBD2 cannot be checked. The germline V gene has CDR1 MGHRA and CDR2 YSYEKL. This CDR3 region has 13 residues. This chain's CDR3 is CASSHVSSPEQYF.

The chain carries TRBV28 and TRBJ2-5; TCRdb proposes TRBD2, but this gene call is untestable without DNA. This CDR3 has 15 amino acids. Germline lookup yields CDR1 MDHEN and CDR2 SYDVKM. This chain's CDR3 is CASSLYRGGTETQYF.

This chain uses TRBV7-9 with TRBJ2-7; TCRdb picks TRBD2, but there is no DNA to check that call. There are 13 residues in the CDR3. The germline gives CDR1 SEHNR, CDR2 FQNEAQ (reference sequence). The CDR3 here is CASSPSGTNEQYF.

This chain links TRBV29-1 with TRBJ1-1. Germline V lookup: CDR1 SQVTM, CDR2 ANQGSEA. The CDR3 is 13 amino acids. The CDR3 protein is CSVVGGSNTEAFF.

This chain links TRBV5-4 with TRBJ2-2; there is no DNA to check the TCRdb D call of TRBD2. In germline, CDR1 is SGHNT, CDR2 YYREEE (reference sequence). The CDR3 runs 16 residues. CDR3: CASTSSGLAGAGELFF.

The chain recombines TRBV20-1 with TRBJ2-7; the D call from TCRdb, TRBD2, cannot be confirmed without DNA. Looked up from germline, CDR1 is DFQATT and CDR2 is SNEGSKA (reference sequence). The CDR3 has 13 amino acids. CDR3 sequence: CSQRLAGGYEQYF.

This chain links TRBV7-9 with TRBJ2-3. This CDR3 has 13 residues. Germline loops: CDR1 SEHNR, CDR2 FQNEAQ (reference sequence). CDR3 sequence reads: CASSDQPADTQYF.

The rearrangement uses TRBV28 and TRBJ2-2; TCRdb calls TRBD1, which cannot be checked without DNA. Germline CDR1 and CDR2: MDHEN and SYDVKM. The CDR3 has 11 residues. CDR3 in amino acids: CASQGGGELFF.

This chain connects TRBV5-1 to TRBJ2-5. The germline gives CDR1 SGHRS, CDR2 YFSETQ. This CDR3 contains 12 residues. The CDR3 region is CASSLGGETHYF.

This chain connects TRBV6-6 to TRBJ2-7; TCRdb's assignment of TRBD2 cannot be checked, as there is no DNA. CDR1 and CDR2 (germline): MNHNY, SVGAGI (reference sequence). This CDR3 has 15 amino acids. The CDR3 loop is CASSYASGASYEQYF.

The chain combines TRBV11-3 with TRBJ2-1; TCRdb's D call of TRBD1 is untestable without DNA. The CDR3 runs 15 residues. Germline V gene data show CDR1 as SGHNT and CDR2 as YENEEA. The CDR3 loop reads CASSLEQVPYNEQFF.

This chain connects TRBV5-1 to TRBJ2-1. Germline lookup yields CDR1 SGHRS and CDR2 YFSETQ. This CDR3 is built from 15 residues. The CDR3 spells CASSLVSLAYNEQFF.

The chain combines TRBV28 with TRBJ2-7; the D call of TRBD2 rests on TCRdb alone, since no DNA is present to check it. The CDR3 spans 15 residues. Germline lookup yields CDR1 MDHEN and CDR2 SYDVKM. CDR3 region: CACSLIGLAGVEQYF.

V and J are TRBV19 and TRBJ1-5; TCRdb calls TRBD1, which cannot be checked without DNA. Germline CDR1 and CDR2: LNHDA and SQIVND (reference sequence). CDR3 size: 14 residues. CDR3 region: CASSIGTGGQPQHF. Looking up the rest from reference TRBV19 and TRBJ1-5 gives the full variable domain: DGGITQSPKYLFRKEGQNVTLSCEQNLNHDAMYWYRQDPGQGLRLIYYSQIVNDFQKGDIAEGYSVSREKKESFPLTVTSAQKNPTAFYLCASSIGTGGQPQHFGDGTRLSIL.

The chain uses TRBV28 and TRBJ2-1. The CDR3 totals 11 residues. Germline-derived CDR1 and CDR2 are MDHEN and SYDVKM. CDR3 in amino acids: CASSLRSEQFF.

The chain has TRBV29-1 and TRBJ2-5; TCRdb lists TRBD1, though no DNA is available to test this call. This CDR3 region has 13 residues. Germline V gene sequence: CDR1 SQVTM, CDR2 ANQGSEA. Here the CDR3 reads CSVEPGQEETQYF.

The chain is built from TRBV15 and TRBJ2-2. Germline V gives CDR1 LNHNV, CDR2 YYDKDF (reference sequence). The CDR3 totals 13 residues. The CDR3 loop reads CATSRDRTGELFF.

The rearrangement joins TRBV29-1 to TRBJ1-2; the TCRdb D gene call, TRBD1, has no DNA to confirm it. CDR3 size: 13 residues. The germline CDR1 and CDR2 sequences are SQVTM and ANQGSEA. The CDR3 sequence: CSGKGAASHGYTF.

This CDR3 is CATDGVALYNEQFF. The V call is TRBV7-9, the J call TRBJ2-1; TCRdb outputs TRBD2, but without DNA this stays unchecked. Germline V gene lookup returns CDR1 SEHNR and CDR2 FQNEAQ (reference sequence). This CDR3 is built from 14 residues.

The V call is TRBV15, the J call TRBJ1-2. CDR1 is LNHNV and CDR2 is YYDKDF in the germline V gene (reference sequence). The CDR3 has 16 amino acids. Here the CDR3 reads CATSRDSGLPNYGYTF. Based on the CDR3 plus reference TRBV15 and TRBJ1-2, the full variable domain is DAMVIQNPRYQVTQFGKPVTLSCSQTLNHNVMYWYQQKSSQAPKLLFHYYDKDFNNEADTPDNFQSRRPNTSFCFLDIRSPGLGDTAMYLCATSRDSGLPNYGYTFGSGTRLTVV.

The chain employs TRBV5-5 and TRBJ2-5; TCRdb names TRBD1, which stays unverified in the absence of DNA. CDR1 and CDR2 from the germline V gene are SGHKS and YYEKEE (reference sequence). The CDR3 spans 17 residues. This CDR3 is CASSLDGPRQPQETQYF.

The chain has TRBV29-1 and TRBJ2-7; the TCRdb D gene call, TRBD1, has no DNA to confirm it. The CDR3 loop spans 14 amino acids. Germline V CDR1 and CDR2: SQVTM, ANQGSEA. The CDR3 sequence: CSVDQGGYSYEQYF.

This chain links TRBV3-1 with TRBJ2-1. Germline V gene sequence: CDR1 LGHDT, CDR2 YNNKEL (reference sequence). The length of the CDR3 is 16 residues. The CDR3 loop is CASSPVQSPRVNEQFF.